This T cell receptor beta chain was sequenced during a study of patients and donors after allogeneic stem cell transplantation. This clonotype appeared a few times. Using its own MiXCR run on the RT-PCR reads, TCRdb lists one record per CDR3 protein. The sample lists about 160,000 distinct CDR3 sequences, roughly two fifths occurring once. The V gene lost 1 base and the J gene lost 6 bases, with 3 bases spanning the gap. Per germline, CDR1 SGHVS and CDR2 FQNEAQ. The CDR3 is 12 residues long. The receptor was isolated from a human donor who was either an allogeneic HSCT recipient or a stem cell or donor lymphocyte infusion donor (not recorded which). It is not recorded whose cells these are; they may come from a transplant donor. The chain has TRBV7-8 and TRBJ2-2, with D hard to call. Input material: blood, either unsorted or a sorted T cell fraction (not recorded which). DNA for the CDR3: TGTGCCAGCAGCTTAGAAGCCGGGGAGCTGTTTTTT. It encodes CASSLEAGELFF.